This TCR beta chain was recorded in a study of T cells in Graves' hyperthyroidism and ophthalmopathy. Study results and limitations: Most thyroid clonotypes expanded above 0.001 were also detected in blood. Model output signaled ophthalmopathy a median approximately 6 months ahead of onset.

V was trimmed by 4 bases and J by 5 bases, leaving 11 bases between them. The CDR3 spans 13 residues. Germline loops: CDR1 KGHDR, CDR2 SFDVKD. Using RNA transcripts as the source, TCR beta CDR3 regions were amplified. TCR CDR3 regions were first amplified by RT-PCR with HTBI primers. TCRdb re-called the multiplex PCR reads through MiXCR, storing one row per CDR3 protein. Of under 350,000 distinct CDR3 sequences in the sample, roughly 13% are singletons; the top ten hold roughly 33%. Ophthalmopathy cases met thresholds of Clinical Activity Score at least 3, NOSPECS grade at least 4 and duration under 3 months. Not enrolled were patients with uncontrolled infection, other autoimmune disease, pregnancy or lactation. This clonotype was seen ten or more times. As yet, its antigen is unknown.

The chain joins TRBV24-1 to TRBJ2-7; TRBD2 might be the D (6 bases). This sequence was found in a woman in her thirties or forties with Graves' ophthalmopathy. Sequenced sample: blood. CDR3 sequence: CATSDPGRHEQYF. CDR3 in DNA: TGTGCCACCAGTGACCCAGGGAGGCACGAGCAGTACTTC.